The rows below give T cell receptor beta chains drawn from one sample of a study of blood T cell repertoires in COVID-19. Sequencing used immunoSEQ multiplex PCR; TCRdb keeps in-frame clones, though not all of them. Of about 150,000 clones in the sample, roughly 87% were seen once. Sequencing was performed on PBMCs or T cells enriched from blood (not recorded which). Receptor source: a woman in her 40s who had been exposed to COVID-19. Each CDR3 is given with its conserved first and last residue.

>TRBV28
CASSLPQGEDQPQHF
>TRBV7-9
CASSLQGGDTEAFF
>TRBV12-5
CASGLGSGRAFYEQFF
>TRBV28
CASKGRTGELFF
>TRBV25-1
CASSEPTGGGGQPQHF
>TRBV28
CASSLSTGVSPLHF
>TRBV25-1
CASSARTSALYF
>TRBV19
CASNTGTLGNEQYF
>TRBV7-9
CASSLPRGVPAVGYTF
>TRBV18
CASSPPQGNGYTF
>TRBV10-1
CASSSSGLGNEQFF
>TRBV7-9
CASSSDSYGYTF
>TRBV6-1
CASSFRTGEAFF
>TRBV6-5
CASRLAGAYNEQFF
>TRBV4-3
CASSRAWASVYNEQFF
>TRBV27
CASSFGAGLFQPQHF
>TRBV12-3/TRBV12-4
CASGLSSGNTIYF
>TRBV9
CASSVGHSVDTEAFF
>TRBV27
CATLDRGDRDNEQFF
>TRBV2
CASSERGPESYEQYF
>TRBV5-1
CASSAGVENTEAFF
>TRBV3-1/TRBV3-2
CASSQQGYNEQFF
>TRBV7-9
CASSLAGGHETQYF
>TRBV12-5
CASGLARESTDTQYF
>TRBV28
CASSRPLEMPQHF
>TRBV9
CASSVDVGREQYF
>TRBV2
CASIGGGSRTGTEAFF
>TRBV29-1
CSVRQGNGYTF
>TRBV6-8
CASSCPWAGIYNEQFF
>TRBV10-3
CAIRPRGETGSYEQYF
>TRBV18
CASSQRESSTDTQYF
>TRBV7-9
CASSQGWYYDNEQFF
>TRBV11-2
CASSLGLAGVVDTQYF
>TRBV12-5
CASGLGDRSLGEQFF
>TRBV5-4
CASSLGLAGGSGETQYF
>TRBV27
CASSLASGSPYEQYF
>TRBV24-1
CATRGRIQGEGQPQHF
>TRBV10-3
CAISWTSGRVNEQFF
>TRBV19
CASSGQGIFYGYTF
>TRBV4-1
CASSTPAGASYGYTF
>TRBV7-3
CASSPRGLAGARGNEQFF
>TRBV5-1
CASSLEFDMNTEAFF
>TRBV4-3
CASSHGQTVNEQFF
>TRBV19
CASSTRQSLKTEKLFF
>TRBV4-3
CASSQTGEAEKLFF
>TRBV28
CASSFTGGNYGYTF
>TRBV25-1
CASTAGQVYGYTF